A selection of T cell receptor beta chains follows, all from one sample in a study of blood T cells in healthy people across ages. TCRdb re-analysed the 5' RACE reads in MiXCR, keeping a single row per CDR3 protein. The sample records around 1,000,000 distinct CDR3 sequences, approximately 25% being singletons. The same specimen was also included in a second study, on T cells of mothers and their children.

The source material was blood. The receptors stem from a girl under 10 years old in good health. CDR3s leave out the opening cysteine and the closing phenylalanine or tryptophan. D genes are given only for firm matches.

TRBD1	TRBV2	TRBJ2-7	ASRDRETSEQY
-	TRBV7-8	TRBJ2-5	AGSAIGSYQETQY
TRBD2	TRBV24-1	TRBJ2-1	ATSDPGEGRNEQF
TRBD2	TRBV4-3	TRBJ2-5	ASSQDLPAGLAGETQY
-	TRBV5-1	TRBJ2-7	ASRWGASPYSYERY
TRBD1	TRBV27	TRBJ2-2	ASTDPGQGFTGELF
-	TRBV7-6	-	ASSLAAEWETQY
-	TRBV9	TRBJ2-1	ASSKAGSSYNEQF
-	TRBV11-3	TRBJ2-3	AYFADTQY
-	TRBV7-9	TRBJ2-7	ASSSLARGGAYEQY
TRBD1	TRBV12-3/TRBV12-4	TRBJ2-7	ASTETGTLYEQY
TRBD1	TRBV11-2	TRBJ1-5	ASSLDVGGGQPQH
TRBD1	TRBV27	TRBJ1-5	ASSSPDRGHQPQH
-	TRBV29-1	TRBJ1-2	SVDEVDHGYT
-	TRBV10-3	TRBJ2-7	AISGRQNEQY
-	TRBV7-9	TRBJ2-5	ASSYTLGGGLETQY
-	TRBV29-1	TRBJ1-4	SFKGWATNEKLF
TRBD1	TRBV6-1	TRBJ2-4	ASSDRGILENIQY
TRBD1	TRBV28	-	ASSLEGQGRWFQY
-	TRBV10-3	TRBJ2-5	ATSGVETQY